This T cell receptor (beta chain) was found in a study of beta chain features in type 1 diabetes. Study context: Patients and healthy donors were similar in age, gender and cell yields. Broader study findings: Naive, central memory and Treg TCRB repertoires seemed to resemble each other more closely in patients than they did in healthy donors. Equally in patients and controls, shorter templates might have been favored by PCR.

Comments on this clone: Its antigen is unidentified.

Based on CD45RO/CCR7/CD25/CD127/CD95/CD27, CD4+ regulatory, stem cell-like memory, naive and central memory cells were sorted. This CDR3 has 13 amino acids. V shed 6 bases and J shed 1 base, with 12 bases lying between them. Germline V CDR1 and CDR2: SQVTM, ANQGSEA. Reverse transcription of all isolated RNA meant that expressed TCRB transcripts were sequenced. Measured with immunoSEQ multiplex PCR; TCRdb has only the in-frame clones, and not every one. The table lists around 290,000 clones, around 7.8% of them singletons, with 0.9% to 1.2% in the top ten. This chain connects TRBV29-1 to TRBJ1-1; D gene ambiguous. This clonotype originated in a young woman in good health. Sequenced input: central memory CD4+ T cells from blood. As DNA, the CDR3 is TGCAGCGTCCTCCGGGGTGGGAACACTGAAGCTTTCTTT. Its translation is CSVLRGGNTEAFF.